This TCR beta chain was obtained from a study of molecular identifiers for immune sequencing clone quantification. Findings of the study overall: Spiked-in Jurkat TCR RNA corresponding to one cell was reported as detectable against 1 million or so naive cells.

TCRdb redid the calling of the PCR reads with MiXCR, one entry per CDR3 protein. The repertoire has some 100,000 distinct CDR3 sequences, 36% of them found once; the top ten carry roughly 4.2%. This clonotype was observed a few times. Its specificity is unknown. CDR3 length: 15 amino acids. Trimming removed 1 base from V and 8 bases from J, with 16 bases in between. Per germline, CDR1 LGHNA and CDR2 YSLEER. The chain couples TRBV4-3 to TRBJ2-3; perhaps TRBD1 as D (5 bases). This clonotype was obtained from a human donor in good health. Some libraries in this study had Jurkat cell RNA spiked in. Sequencing used naive CD8+ T cells from blood, with Jurkat cell RNA spiked in. Subset defined: FACS-sorted CD8+CD4-CCR7+CD45RA+ naive T cells. CDR3 in DNA: TGCGCCAGCAGCCAAGCCGACGGTAGGGGTGGTACGCAGTATTTT. This translates into CASSQADGRGGTQYF.